Presented here are 24 T cell receptor beta chains from one specimen sequenced in a study of blood T cell repertoires in COVID-19. Clones were read by immunoSEQ multiplex PCR, and TCRdb kept only the in-frame ones, dropping some. Altogether around 200,000 clones are present, about 86% being singletons, with the ten largest covering roughly 2%. The source material was peripheral blood. The receptors shown here come from a woman aged 50 to 65 with acute or convalescent COVID-19.

The V and J genes are TRBV3-1 (or the pseudogene TRBV3-2) and TRBJ1-2; TRBD1 matches 10 bases. Germline V gene data show CDR1 as LGHDT and CDR2 as YNNKEL (reference sequence). CDR3 length equals 14 residues. Unmatched junction bases numbered 6, after V lost 4 bases and J lost 7 bases. As DNA, the CDR3 is TGTGCCAGCAGCCCTAGGACAGGGGGTAGTGGCTACACCTTC. This gives the protein CASSPRTGGSGYTF.

This clone was recorded only once. The chain joins TRBV6-5 to TRBJ2-7; TRBD2 aligns across 7 bases. CDR3 size: 13 residues. Trimming cost V 8 bases and J 5 bases; bases outside gene matches: 9. Germline values: CDR1 MNHEY, CDR2 SVGAGI. The CDR3 reads CASEGSGGDEQYF. CDR3 coding DNA: TGTGCCAGCGAAGGATCGGGAGGCGACGAGCAGTACTTC.

The V gene is TRBV5-1, the J gene TRBJ1-1; no reliable D call. Between the trimmed V and J ends, which lost 7 bases and 0 bases, there was a span of 10 bases. Germline lookup yields CDR1 SGHRS and CDR2 YFSETQ. The CDR3 is 13 residues long. In nucleotides, the CDR3 is TGCGCCAGCCGTCTCGAGGTGAACACTGAAGCTTTCTTT. Amino acid sequence: CASRLEVNTEAFF.

CDR3 protein: CSVETGNTGELFF. CDR3 coding DNA: TGCAGCGTTGAAACCGGGAACACCGGGGAGCTGTTTTTT. The chain links TRBV29-1 to TRBJ2-2, with unresolved D. Germline lookup yields CDR1 SQVTM and CDR2 ANQGSEA. The length of the CDR3 is 13 residues. V was trimmed by 2 bases and J by 1 base, leaving 5 bases between them.

Note on this clone: This same CDR3 is encoded by further DNA sequences in the sample. The chain combines TRBV5-1 with TRBJ2-1, with 10 bases that match TRBD1. The CDR3 runs to 15 residues. J was trimmed by 4 bases and V by 3 bases; bases with no gene match: 4. The germline V gene encodes CDR1 SGHRS and CDR2 YFSETQ. The CDR3 DNA follows: TGCGCCAGCAGCTCTGGACAGGGGGGGTACAATGAGCAGTTCTTC. Translation: CASSSGQGGYNEQFF.

The chain has TRBV7-8 and TRBJ1-1; D is perhaps TRBD1 (6 bases). The CDR3 has 13 amino acids. The germline gives CDR1 SGHVS, CDR2 FQNEAQ. V lost 4 bases and J 11 bases, leaving 17 bases between the germline ends. CDR3 coding DNA: TGTGCCAGCAGCTACCAGGGGTTTACTAGGGCTTTCTTT. Protein: CASSYQGFTRAFF. Filled out from reference TRBV7-8 and TRBJ1-1, the complete variable domain reads GAGVSQSPRYKVAKRGQDVALRCDPISGHVSLFWYQQALGQGPEFLTYFQNEAQLDKSGLPSDRFFAERPEGSVSTLKIQRTQQEDSAVYLCASSYQGFTRAFFGQGTRLTVV.

The CDR3 region has the DNA TGTGCCAGCTCATACCCAGCGGGGAATGCCTACGAGCAGTACTTC. Translated: CASSYPAGNAYEQYF. The V gene is TRBV18, the J gene TRBJ2-7; the match to TRBD2 covers 7 bases. With V trimmed by 5 bases and J by 2 bases, 9 bases remained unmatched. CDR1 is KGHSH, CDR2 LQKENI, per germline. The CDR3 length is 15 residues. The whole variable domain, remainder taken from reference TRBV18 and TRBJ2-7, is NAGVMQNPRHLVRRRGQEARLRCSPMKGHSHVYWYRQLPEEGLKFMVYLQKENIIDESGMPKERFSAEFPKEGPSILRIQQVVRGDSAAYFCASSYPAGNAYEQYFGPGTRLTVT.

This rearrangement joins TRBV3-1 (or the pseudogene TRBV3-2) to TRBJ2-7; TRBD1 is a possible D gene (5 bases). The V gene's germline CDR1 is LGHDT and CDR2 YNNKEL (reference sequence). This CDR3 comprises 15 residues. Trimming cost V 2 bases and J 0 bases, with 11 bases left between them. The CDR3 protein is CASSQSRVSSYEQYF. As DNA, the CDR3 is TGTGCCAGCAGCCAATCCAGGGTTAGCTCCTACGAGCAGTACTTC.

The CDR3 DNA reads as TGTGCCAGCAGTTCTACAGGTTACGTTACCTACGAGCAGTACTTC. Encoded protein: CASSSTGYVTYEQYF. This sequence joins TRBV6-2 or TRBV6-3 and TRBJ2-7; a weak D match, TRBD1 (5 bases). V lost 4 bases to trimming and J lost 2 bases, with 15 bases between them. CDR1 and CDR2 from the germline V gene are MNHEY and SVGEGT. The CDR3 covers 15 residues.

This chain links TRBV19 with TRBJ1-4; 7 bases fit TRBD1. V was pared by 4 bases and J by 2 bases, with 4 bases of the junction left unmatched. The CDR3 sequence is 15 residues long. The V gene's germline CDR1 is LNHDA and CDR2 SQIVND (reference sequence). The CDR3 bases are TGTGCCAGTAGTACCGCAGGGGGGACTAATGAAAAACTGTTTTTT. It translates to CASSTAGGTNEKLFF.

Remarks on this clone: This same CDR3 is encoded by further DNA sequences in the sample. The chain joins TRBV5-6 to TRBJ2-7; weak D call: TRBD2 (6 bases). Germline CDR1 SGHDT, CDR2 YYEEEE. Trimming shortened V by 4 bases and J by 1 base, and 12 bases separated the two germline ends. The CDR3 runs to 14 residues. The CDR3 DNA is TGTGCCAGCAGCCACGGAGGGCCTTCCTACGAGCAGTACTTC. It translates to CASSHGGPSYEQYF.

J is TRBJ2-5 and V is TRBV30; D ambiguous. The CDR3 runs to 11 residues. The V and J ends lost 7 bases and 2 bases respectively, with 8 bases between them. Germline CDR1 reads GTSNPN; CDR2 reads SVGIG (reference sequence). The CDR3 DNA follows: TGTGCCTTTAGTGGTCAAGAGACCCAGTACTTC. Encoded protein: CAFSGQETQYF.

This clone has a single count. The V gene is TRBV7-3, the J gene TRBJ1-1, with 7 bases fitting TRBD1. The CDR3 covers 13 residues. V lost 6 bases, J lost 6 bases, and 7 bases stayed unmatched. The V gene's germline CDR1 is SGHTA and CDR2 FQGTGA. The CDR3 sequence: CASRPTGAAEAFF. The CDR3 bases are TGTGCCAGCAGGCCCACAGGGGCCGCTGAAGCTTTCTTT.

The gene calls are TRBV6-2 or TRBV6-3 and TRBJ2-3; 7 bases agree with TRBD2. This CDR3 is 18 amino acids long. V lost 0 bases and J lost 3; bases outside the gene matches: 12. Looked up from germline, CDR1 is MNHEY and CDR2 is SVGEGT. The CDR3 is CASSYSTDPGLPTDTQYF. The CDR3 DNA is TGTGCCAGCAGTTACTCGACAGATCCGGGACTACCAACAGATACGCAGTATTTT.

V usage is TRBV24-1 and J usage is TRBJ2-5, with TRBD2 identical over 11 bases. The junction had 8 bases not matched to a gene; V was cut back by 1 base and J by 5 bases. CDR1 and CDR2 (germline): KGHDR, SFDVKD. This CDR3 is built from 17 residues. The CDR3 region is CATSDFTSGGPRETQYF. The DNA of the CDR3 is TGTGCCACCAGTGATTTCACTAGCGGGGGCCCCCGGGAGACCCAGTACTTC.

This rearrangement joins TRBV4-1 to TRBJ2-7; TRBD2 aligns across 10 bases. V lost 1 base to trimming and J lost 4 bases; unmatched junction nucleotides: 4. Germline assignment: CDR1 MGHRA and CDR2 YSYEKL. CDR3 size: 15 residues. CDR3 DNA sequence: TGCGCCAGCAGCCAAGGGGTAGCGGGGGGTTACGAGCAGTACTTC. It yields the protein CASSQGVAGGYEQYF.

This chain's CDR3 is CASSLVATGGRYEQYF. The CDR3 DNA follows: TGCGCCAGCAGCTTGGTGGCTACAGGGGGGAGGTACGAGCAGTACTTC. The chain has TRBV5-1 and TRBJ2-7; TRBD1 aligns across 8 bases. V trimming: 0 bases; J trimming: 4 bases; junction bases outside the gene matches: 9. The length of the CDR3 is 16 residues. In germline, CDR1 is SGHRS, CDR2 YFSETQ.

This chain connects TRBV2 to TRBJ2-1; 9 bases fit TRBD1. J was trimmed by 7 bases and V by 2 bases; bases with no gene match: 3. The CDR3 runs 14 residues. CDR1 is SNHLY and CDR2 is FYNNEI in the germline V gene. CDR3 amino acids: CASSERQGGNEQFF. In DNA, the CDR3 is TGTGCCAGCAGTGAAAGACAGGGGGGGAATGAGCAGTTCTTC.

The CDR3 region is CASSPLGASDTGELFF. Here the CDR3 DNA reads TGTGCCAGCAGCCCCCTCGGGGCTAGCGACACCGGGGAGCTGTTTTTT. The J gene is TRBJ2-2, the V gene TRBV5-5, with D perhaps TRBD2 (6 bases). The CDR3 extends over 16 amino acids. The V gene lost 4 bases and the J gene lost 3 bases, with 16 bases spanning the gap. Germline loops: CDR1 SGHKS, CDR2 YYEKEE (reference sequence).

As DNA, the CDR3 is TGTGCCACCAGTGTGGGACAGTATTCCTTTCAGTTCTTC. As protein: CATSVGQYSFQFF. The chain employs TRBV24-1 and TRBJ2-1; 7 nucleotides line up with TRBD1. The CDR3 runs to 13 residues. CDR1 and CDR2 (germline): KGHDR, SFDVKD. With V trimmed by 5 bases and J by 13 bases, 10 bases remained unmatched.

The gene calls are TRBV19 and TRBJ1-2; 7 positions match TRBD1. After removal of 6 bases from V and 3 bases from J, the junction contained 16 bases not matched to a gene. CDR3 size: 17 residues. Per the germline V gene, CDR1 is LNHDA and CDR2 is SQIVND (reference sequence). In DNA, the CDR3 is TGTGCCAGTAGCCGCTCCGGGACAGTTTTTCTTGACTATGGCTACACCTTC. Its protein product is CASSRSGTVFLDYGYTF.

V gene TRBV2 combines with J gene TRBJ2-2, with a tentative D call TRBD2 (5 bases). Trimming took 7 bases from V and 6 from J, leaving 18 bases between them. The germline V gene encodes CDR1 SNHLY and CDR2 FYNNEI. CDR3 length equals 15 residues. DNA of the CDR3: TGTGCCAGCATTTCAAGAGGGTTTGGGGCCGGGGAGCTGTTTTTT. Translating gives CASISRGFGAGELFF. Together with reference TRBV2 and TRBJ2-2, the CDR3 gives the full variable domain: EPEVTQTPSHQVTQMGQEVILRCVPISNHLYFYWYRQILGQKVEFLVSFYNNEISEKSEIFDDQFSVERPDGSNFTLKIRSTKLEDSAMYFCASISRGFGAGELFFGEGSRLTVL.

This sequence joins TRBV5-1 and TRBJ1-5, with a possible D match to TRBD1 (6 bases). V dropped 4 bases and J dropped 6 bases, with 11 bases sitting between them. CDR1 SGHRS and CDR2 YFSETQ come from the germline V gene. The CDR3 is 13 residues long. The CDR3 coding sequence is TGCGCCAGCAGCCCGATACAGGGTCAGCCCCAGCATTTT. This gives the protein CASSPIQGQPQHF.

The J gene is TRBJ1-1, the V gene TRBV11-2, with D hard to call. CDR3 length equals 13 residues. Deletions cut 6 bases from V and 1 base from J, with 9 bases between. CDR1 is SGHAT and CDR2 is FQNNGV in the germline V gene. CDR3 sequence: CASSVRENTEAFF. The CDR3 DNA sequence: TGTGCCAGCAGTGTGAGGGAGAACACTGAAGCTTTCTTT.